Sequencing of this T cell receptor (beta chain) was carried out in a study of shared clonotypes between healthy human individuals. The overall study: CD4 naive cells filled three plates per donor, CD4 memory three, CD8 naive two and CD8 memory one. The study, taken as a whole, reports: Clonotype sharing across donors was expected to vary with sequencing depth. Estimated richness was generally greater in naive than memory subsets. It was the non-shared clonotypes that had lower generation probabilities than clonotypes shared by all four donors.

The CDR3 consists of 17 residues. Germline CDR1 MNHEY, CDR2 SMNVEV (reference sequence). V was clipped by 0 bases and J by 1 base; unmatched bases: 2. Data came from immunoSEQ multiplex PCR; TCRdb stores just in-frame clones and leaves some out. Of some 2 million clones listed, 85% to 95% were seen once; the top ten hold 0.1% to 0.15%. Comments on this clone: Its antigen remains unidentified.

The clonotype originates from a man aged 18 to 35 in good health. What was sequenced was naive CD4+ T cells sorted from blood. As to subset: CD45RA+ positively selected. This chain connects TRBV27 to TRBJ2-4; 11 nucleotides align to TRBD2. The CDR3 sequence is CASSLSLAGGAKNIQYF. The CDR3 DNA sequence: TGTGCCAGCAGTTTATCCCTAGCGGGGGGCGCCAAAAACATTCAGTACTTC.